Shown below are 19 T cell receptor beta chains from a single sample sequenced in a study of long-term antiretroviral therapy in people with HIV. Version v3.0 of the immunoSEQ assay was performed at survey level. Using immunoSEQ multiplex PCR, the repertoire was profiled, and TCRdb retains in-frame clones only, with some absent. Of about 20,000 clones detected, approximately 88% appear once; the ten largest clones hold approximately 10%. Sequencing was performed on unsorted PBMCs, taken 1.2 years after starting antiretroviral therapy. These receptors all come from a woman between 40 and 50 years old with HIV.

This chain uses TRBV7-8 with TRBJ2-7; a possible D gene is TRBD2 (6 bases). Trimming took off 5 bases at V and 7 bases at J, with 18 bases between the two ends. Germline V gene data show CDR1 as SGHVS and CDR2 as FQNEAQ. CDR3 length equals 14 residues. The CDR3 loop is CASSPWTKLGEQYF. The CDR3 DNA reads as TGTGCCAGCAGCCCCTGGACTAAGCTTGGGGAGCAGTACTTC.

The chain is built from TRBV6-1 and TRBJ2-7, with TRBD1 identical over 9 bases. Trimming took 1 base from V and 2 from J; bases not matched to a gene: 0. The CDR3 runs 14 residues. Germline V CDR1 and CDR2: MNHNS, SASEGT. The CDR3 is CASSEGDRAYEQYF. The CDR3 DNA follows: TGTGCCAGCAGTGAAGGGGACAGGGCCTACGAGCAGTACTTC.

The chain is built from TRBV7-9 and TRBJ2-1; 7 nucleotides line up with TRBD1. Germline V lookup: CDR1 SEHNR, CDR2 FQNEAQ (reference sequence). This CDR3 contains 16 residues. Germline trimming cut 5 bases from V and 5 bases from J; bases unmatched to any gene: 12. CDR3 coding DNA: TGTGCCAGCAGCGATCGTATGACAGGGAAGAACAATGAGCAGTTCTTC. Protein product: CASSDRMTGKNNEQFF.

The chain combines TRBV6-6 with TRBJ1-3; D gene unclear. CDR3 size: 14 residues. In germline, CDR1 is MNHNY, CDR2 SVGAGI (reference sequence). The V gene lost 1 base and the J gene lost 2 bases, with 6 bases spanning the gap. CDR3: CASSYLDAGNTIYF. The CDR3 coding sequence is TGTGCCAGCAGTTACTTGGACGCTGGAAACACCATATATTTT.

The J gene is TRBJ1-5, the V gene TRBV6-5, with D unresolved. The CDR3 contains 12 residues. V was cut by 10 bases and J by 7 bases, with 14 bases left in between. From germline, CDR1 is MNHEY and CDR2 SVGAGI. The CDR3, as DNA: TGTGCCACCCGATCCCACGGGCAGCCCCAGCATTTT. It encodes CATRSHGQPQHF.

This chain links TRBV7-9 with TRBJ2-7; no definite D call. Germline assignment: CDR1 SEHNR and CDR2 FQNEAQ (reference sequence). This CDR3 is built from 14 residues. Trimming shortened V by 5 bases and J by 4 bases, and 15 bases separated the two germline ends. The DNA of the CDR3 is TGTGCCAGCAGCCGCGTTGGACCTTATTACGAGCAGTACTTC. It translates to CASSRVGPYYEQYF.

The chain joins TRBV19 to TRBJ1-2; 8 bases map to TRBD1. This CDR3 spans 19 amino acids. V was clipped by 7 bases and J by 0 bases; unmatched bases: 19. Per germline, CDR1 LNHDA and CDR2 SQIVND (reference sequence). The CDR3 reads CASTTPSPHGTGANYGYTF. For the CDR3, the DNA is TGTGCCAGTACCACTCCATCTCCCCATGGGACAGGTGCTAACTATGGCTACACCTTC. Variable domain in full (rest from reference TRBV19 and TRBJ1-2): DGGITQSPKYLFRKEGQNVTLSCEQNLNHDAMYWYRQDPGQGLRLIYYSQIVNDFQKGDIAEGYSVSREKKESFPLTVTSAQKNPTAFYLCASTTPSPHGTGANYGYTFGSGTRLTVV.

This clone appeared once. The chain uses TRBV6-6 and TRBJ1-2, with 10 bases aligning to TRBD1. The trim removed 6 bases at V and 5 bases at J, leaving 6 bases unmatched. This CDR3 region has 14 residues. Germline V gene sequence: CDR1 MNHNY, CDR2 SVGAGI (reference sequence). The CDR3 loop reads CASSPPGQGYGYTF. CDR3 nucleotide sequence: TGTGCCAGCAGCCCACCGGGACAGGGGTATGGCTACACCTTC.

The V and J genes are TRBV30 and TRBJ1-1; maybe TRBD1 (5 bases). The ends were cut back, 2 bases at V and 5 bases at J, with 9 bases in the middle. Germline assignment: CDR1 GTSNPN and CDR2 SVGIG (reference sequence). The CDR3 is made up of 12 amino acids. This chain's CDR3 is CAWSRGWTEAFF. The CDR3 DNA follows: TGTGCCTGGAGTAGGGGATGGACTGAAGCTTTCTTT.

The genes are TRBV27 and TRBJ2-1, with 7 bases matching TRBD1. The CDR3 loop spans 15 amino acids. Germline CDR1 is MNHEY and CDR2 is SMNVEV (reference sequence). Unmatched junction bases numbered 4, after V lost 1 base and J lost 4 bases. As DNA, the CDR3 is TGTGCCAGCAGTTTATATGTGACAGGGTACAATGAGCAGTTCTTC. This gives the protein CASSLYVTGYNEQFF.

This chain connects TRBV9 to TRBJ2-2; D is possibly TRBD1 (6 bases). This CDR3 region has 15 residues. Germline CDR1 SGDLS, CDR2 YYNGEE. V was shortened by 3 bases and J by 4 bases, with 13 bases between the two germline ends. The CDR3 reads CASSGSGTLTGELFF. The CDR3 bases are TGTGCCAGCAGCGGCTCCGGGACACTCACCGGGGAGCTGTTTTTT. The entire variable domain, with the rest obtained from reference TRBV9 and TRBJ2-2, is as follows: DSGVTQTPKHLITATGQRVTLRCSPRSGDLSVYWYQQSLDQGLQFLIQYYNGEERAKGNILERFSAQQFPDLHSELNLSSLELGDSALYFCASSGSGTLTGELFFGEGSRLTVL.

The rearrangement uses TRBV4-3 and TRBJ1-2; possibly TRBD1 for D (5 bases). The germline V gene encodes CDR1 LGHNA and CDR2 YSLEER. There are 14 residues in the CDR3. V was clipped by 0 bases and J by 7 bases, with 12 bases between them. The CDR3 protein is CASSQELRRGGYTF. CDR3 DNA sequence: TGCGCCAGCAGCCAAGAGTTGCGAAGGGGTGGCTACACCTTC.

The CDR3 nucleotides are TGTGCCAGCAGCCCAGACGGAAGCTCTGGAAACACCATATATTTT. Its translation is CASSPDGSSGNTIYF. The rearrangement joins TRBV6-5 to TRBJ1-3; D gene uncertain. Germline CDR1 reads MNHEY; CDR2 reads SVGAGI. The CDR3 loop spans 15 amino acids. Trimming left V 6 bases short and J 0 bases short, with 12 bases between.

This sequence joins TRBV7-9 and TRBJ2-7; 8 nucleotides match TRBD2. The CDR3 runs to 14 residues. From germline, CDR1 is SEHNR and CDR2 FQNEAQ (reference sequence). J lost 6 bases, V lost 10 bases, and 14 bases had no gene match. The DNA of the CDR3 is TGTGCCACCAGACCCGGGGCTAGCGGGTTCGAGCAGTACTTC. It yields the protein CATRPGASGFEQYF.

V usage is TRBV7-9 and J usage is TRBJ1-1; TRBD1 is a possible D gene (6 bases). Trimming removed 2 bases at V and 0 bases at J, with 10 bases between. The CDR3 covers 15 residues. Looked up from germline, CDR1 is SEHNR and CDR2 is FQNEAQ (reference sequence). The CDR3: CASSLTGQLNTEAFF. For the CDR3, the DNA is TGTGCCAGCAGCTTAACCGGACAGCTGAACACTGAAGCTTTCTTT.

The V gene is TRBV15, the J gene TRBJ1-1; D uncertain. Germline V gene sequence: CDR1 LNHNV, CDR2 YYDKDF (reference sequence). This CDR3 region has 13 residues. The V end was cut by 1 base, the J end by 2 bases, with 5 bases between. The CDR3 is CATSRAVNTEAFF. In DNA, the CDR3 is TGTGCCACCAGCAGAGCCGTTAACACTGAAGCTTTCTTT.

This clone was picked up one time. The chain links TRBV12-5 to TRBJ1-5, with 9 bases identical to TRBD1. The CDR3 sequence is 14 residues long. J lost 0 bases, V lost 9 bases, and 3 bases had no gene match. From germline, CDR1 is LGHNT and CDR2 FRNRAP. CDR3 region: CASWTGDSNQPQHF. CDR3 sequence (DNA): TGTGCTAGCTGGACAGGGGATAGCAATCAGCCCCAGCATTTT.

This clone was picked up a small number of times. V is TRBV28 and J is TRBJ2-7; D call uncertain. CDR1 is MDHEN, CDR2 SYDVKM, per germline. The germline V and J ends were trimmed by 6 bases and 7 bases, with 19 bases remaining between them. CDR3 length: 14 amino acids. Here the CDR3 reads CASRPTEELGEQYF. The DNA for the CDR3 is TGTGCCAGCAGGCCGACTGAGGAGCTCGGTGAGCAGTACTTC. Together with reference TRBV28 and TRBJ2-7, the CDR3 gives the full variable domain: DVKVTQSSRYLVKRTGEKVFLECVQDMDHENMFWYRQDPGLGLRLIYFSYDVKMKEKGDIPEGYSVSREKKERFSLILESASTNQTSMYLCASRPTEELGEQYFGPGTRLTVT.

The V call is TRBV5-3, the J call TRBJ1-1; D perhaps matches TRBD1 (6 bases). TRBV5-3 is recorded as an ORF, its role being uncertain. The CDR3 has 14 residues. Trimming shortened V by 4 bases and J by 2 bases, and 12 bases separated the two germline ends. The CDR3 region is CARSPGGANTEAFF. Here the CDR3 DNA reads TGTGCCAGAAGCCCGGGGGGGGCCAACACTGAAGCTTTCTTT.